The clone carrying this TCR beta chain was recorded once. Original data processing: Reference gene primer amplification gave nucleated cell count estimates. Assay used: immunoSEQ multiplex PCR; TCRdb lists only in-frame clones, some missing. D and trimming come from the DNA, and the V and J calls and clone size come from that table. The sample includes around 140,000 clones, about 90% of them seen just once. V lost 0 bases, J lost 2 bases, and 10 bases lay in between. The CDR3 consists of 16 residues. Germline V gives CDR1 MNHEY, CDR2 SVGAGI. Grouping used clinical history reported by participants in a survey and questionnaire. The data are from a study of blood T cell repertoires in COVID-19. Study in general: Acute and convalescent COVID-19 samples came from the United States, Italy and Spain. Nucleic acid was either cDNA or gDNA, and it came from T cells, B-cell-depleted T cells, or PBMCs.

The rearrangement uses TRBV6-5 and TRBJ2-2, with D possibly matching TRBD1 (6 bases). The specimen was PBMCs or T cells enriched from blood (not recorded which). The clonotype originates from a man in his fifties or sixties who had recovered from COVID-19. CDR3 nucleotide sequence: TGTGCCAGCAGTTACTCTAGGACAGCTAACACCGGGGAGCTGTTTTTT. It encodes CASSYSRTANTGELFF.